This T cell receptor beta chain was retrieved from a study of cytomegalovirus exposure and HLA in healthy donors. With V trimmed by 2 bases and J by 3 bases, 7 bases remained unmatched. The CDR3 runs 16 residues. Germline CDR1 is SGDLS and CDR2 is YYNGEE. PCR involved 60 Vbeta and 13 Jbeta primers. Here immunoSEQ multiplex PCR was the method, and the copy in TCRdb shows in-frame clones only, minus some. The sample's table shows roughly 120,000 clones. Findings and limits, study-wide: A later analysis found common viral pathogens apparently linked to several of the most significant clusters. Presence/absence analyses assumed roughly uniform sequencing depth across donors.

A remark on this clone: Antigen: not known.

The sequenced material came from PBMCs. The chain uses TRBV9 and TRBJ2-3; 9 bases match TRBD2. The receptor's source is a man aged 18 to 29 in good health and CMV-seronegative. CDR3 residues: CASSVQAGGGTDTQYF. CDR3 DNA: TGTGCCAGCAGCGTTCAGGCGGGGGGGGGAACAGATACGCAGTATTTT.